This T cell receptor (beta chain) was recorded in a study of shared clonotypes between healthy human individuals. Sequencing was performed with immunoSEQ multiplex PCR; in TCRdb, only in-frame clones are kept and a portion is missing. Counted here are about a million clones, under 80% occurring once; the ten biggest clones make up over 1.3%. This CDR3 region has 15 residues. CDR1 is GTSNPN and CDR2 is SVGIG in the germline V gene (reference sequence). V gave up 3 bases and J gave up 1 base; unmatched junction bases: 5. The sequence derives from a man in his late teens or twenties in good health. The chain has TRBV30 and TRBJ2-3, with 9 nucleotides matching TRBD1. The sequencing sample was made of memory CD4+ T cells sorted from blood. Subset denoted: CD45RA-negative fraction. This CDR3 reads CAWSLRTGGTDTQYF. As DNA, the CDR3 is TGTGCCTGGAGCCTCAGGACAGGGGGCACAGATACGCAGTATTTT.